One sample yielded the 32 T cell receptor beta chains listed below, sequenced in a study of metastatic and nonmetastatic thyroid tumors. No treatment had been given to any patient before thyroid surgery. TCRdb re-called clones from the PCR reads using MiXCR. The sample has 15,000 to 20,000 clones; roughly a quarter are singletons. Sequences were obtained from adjacent normal tissue. These receptors came from a female donor with papillary thyroid cancer or a benign thyroid nodule (not recorded which). Some clones in this sample may be carry-over from other donors' samples.

Regarding this clone: The missing conserved phenylalanine or tryptophan at the end of this CDR3 makes a read error likely. This chain links TRBV6-2 or TRBV6-3 with TRBJ1-5; D is unresolved. The CDR3 spans 19 residues. Trimming removed 8 bases from V and 12 bases from J, with 38 bases in between. Germline CDR1 is MNHEY and CDR2 is SVGEGT. The DNA for the CDR3 is TGTGCCAGCCCTATCGTAGGGATTTCAGGAGGTTTAGAGCAATCAGACCAGCATTCT. This sequence encodes CASPIVGISGGLEQSDQHS.

Comments on this clone: Other DNA sequences in the sample encode the same CDR3. The rearrangement joins TRBV7-9 to TRBJ2-7, with D possibly being TRBD2 (6 bases). CDR1 is SEHNR, CDR2 FQNEAQ, per germline (reference sequence). This CDR3 is 13 amino acids long. V gave up 6 bases and J gave up 6 bases, with 15 bases separating them. Here the CDR3 reads CASSHSSGSEQYF. CDR3 sequence (DNA): TGTGCCAGCAGTCACAGTAGCGGTAGCGAGCAGTACTTC.

The rearrangement uses TRBV5-1 and TRBJ1-4, with no clear D. CDR1 SGHRS and CDR2 YFSETQ come from the germline V gene. Trimming shortened V by 0 bases and J by 8 bases, and 8 bases separated the two germline ends. This CDR3 contains 13 residues. The CDR3 loop is CASSLVGGEKLFF. CDR3 DNA: TGCGCCAGCAGCTTGGTTGGTGGAGAAAAACTGTTTTTT.

This chain uses TRBV30 with TRBJ2-7; D is perhaps TRBD1 or TRBD2 (5 bases each). The CDR3 length is 14 residues. Trimming left V 0 bases short and J 2 bases short, with 11 bases between. Germline V gene sequence: CDR1 GTSNPN, CDR2 SVGIG (reference sequence). The CDR3 is CAWSVAGTAYEQYF. The CDR3 coding sequence is TGTGCCTGGAGTGTAGCAGGGACGGCCTACGAGCAGTACTTC.

A few counts support this clone. The chain links TRBV6-6 to TRBJ2-1, with D possibly TRBD1 on 5 matching bases. Germline V gene sequence: CDR1 MNHNY, CDR2 SVGAGI (reference sequence). The length of the CDR3 is 13 residues. Trimming took off 0 bases at V and 5 bases at J, with 5 bases between the two ends. The CDR3 loop is CASSYSDNNEQFF. The CDR3 nucleotides read TGTGCCAGCAGTTACTCGGACAACAATGAGCAGTTCTTC.

The chain uses TRBV6-1 and TRBJ1-6; TRBD1 matches 7 bases. The CDR3 totals 16 residues. V trimming: 6 bases; J trimming: 8 bases; junction bases outside the gene matches: 13. Germline values: CDR1 MNHNS, CDR2 SASEGT. CDR3 loop: CASSLGGQRLYSPLHF. In DNA form, the CDR3 reads TGTGCCAGCAGCCTCGGGGGACAGAGGCTCTATTCACCCCTCCACTTT.

The chain employs TRBV7-3 and TRBJ1-2, with D maybe TRBD1 (6 bases). CDR1 SGHTA and CDR2 FQGTGA come from the germline V gene. The V and J ends lost 5 bases and 6 bases respectively, with 16 bases between them. This CDR3 has 14 amino acids. The CDR3 loop is CASSPHRAFDGYTF. The DNA of the CDR3 is TGTGCCAGCAGCCCTCACAGGGCGTTTGATGGCTACACCTTC.

By share, this clone ranks as medium-sized. V is TRBV6-7 and J is TRBJ2-3; D remains ambiguous. TRBV6-7 carries the ORF label, with uncertain function. V was shortened by 4 bases and J by 11 bases, with 19 bases between the two germline ends. The CDR3 extends over 14 amino acids. The CDR3 DNA follows: TGTGCCAGCAGTTGCACTACACCCTGCGGCCAGCAGTATTTT. As protein: CASSCTTPCGQQYF.

CDR3 amino acids: CSARRTSGLYEQYF. DNA for the CDR3: TGCAGTGCAAGACGGACTAGCGGTCTCTACGAGCAGTACTTC. V is TRBV20-1 and J is TRBJ2-7; TRBD2 matches 10 bases. CDR1 is DFQATT and CDR2 is SNEGSKA in the germline V gene (reference sequence). V gave up 6 bases and J gave up 3 bases; unmatched junction bases: 8. The CDR3 contains 14 residues.

Only a few counts were recorded for this clone. The V call is TRBV27, the J call TRBJ2-1; 11 nucleotides align to TRBD2. Germline loops: CDR1 MNHEY, CDR2 SMNVEV (reference sequence). Trimming took 5 bases from V and 1 from J; bases not matched to a gene: 7. This CDR3 is 17 amino acids long. For the CDR3, the DNA is TGTGCCAGCAGTGCAGGACTAGCGGGTCTATCCTACAATGAGCAGTTCTTC. This codes for CASSAGLAGLSYNEQFF.

This clone appeared a few times. The genes are TRBV19 and TRBJ2-7; possible D gene TRBD1, 6 bases. The V and J ends lost 4 bases and 1 base respectively, with 17 bases between them. Germline V gene data show CDR1 as LNHDA and CDR2 as SQIVND (reference sequence). The length of the CDR3 is 16 residues. The DNA for the CDR3 is TGTGCCAGTAGTAGAAACCGGGACAAATTATCCTACGAGCAGTACTTC. It specifies CASSRNRDKLSYEQYF.

The chain recombines TRBV27 with TRBJ2-5; 7 bases align to TRBD1. J gave up 7 bases and V 2 bases, and 7 bases lay outside the gene matches. The CDR3 is made up of 14 amino acids. CDR1 is MNHEY and CDR2 is SMNVEV in the germline V gene (reference sequence). CDR3 residues: CASSLIGTERTQYF. CDR3 coding DNA: TGTGCCAGCAGTTTAATCGGGACAGAGAGGACCCAGTACTTC.

The CDR3 here is CASSLTGGQWAFF. CDR3 DNA: TGTGCCAGTAGCCTAACGGGGGGTCAATGGGCTTTCTTT. The V call is TRBV19, the J call TRBJ1-1; D possibly corresponds to TRBD1 (5 bases). V was clipped by 6 bases and J by 11 bases, with 19 bases between them. This CDR3 is built from 13 residues. Germline V gives CDR1 LNHDA, CDR2 SQIVND (reference sequence).

The V and J genes are TRBV20-1 and TRBJ1-2; D is undetermined. The CDR3 loop spans 12 amino acids. Germline CDR1 is DFQATT and CDR2 is SNEGSKA (reference sequence). With 5 bases removed from V and 4 bases from J, the gap between germline ends came to 11 bases. This CDR3 is CSAATDFYGYTF. Written as DNA, the CDR3 is TGCAGTGCTGCGACGGACTTCTATGGCTACACCTTC.

The chain joins TRBV5-1 to TRBJ2-7; weak D call: TRBD2 (6 bases). The germline V and J ends were trimmed by 0 bases and 1 base, with 8 bases remaining between them. The CDR3 sequence is 14 residues long. In germline, CDR1 is SGHRS, CDR2 YFSETQ. CDR3 nucleotide sequence: TGCGCCAGCAGCTTGGGGGACTTTTCCTACGAGCAGTACTTC. This translates into CASSLGDFSYEQYF.

In regard to this clone: This may come from a read error, since a much larger clone is one base off. The genes are TRBV7-9 and TRBJ2-7; D call uncertain. This CDR3 comprises 12 residues. Germline-derived CDR1 and CDR2 are SEHNR and FQNEAQ (reference sequence). CDR3 region: CARSLGSGEQYF. CDR3 nucleotide sequence: TGTGCCAGAAGCTTAGGGTCCGGCGAGCAGTACTTC.

This clone was detected once. The junction shows a germline mismatch at one end, possibly a read error. The chain uses TRBV20-1 and TRBJ2-7, with 7 bases that match TRBD1. This CDR3 region has 15 residues. Looked up from germline, CDR1 is DFQATT and CDR2 is SNEGSKA (reference sequence). The CDR3 reads CSARDLIGTDYERYF. In nucleotides, the CDR3 is TGCAGTGCTAGAGATCTTATCGGGACAGACTACGAGCGGTACTTC.

This clone came up a few times. The J gene is TRBJ1-6, the V gene TRBV27; D not certain. Trimming took off 2 bases at V and 14 bases at J, with 13 bases between the two ends. CDR1 is MNHEY, CDR2 SMNVEV, per germline (reference sequence). CDR3 length equals 13 residues. CDR3 protein: CASSLIKGRALHF. The DNA of the CDR3 is TGTGCCAGCAGTTTAATAAAGGGTAGGGCCCTCCACTTT.

The genes are TRBV3-1 and TRBJ2-1, with D uncertain. The CDR3 contains 13 residues. CDR1 LGHDT and CDR2 YNNKEL come from the germline V gene (reference sequence). The germline V and J ends were trimmed by 4 bases and 9 bases, with 13 bases remaining between them. In DNA form, the CDR3 reads TGTGCCAGCAGCCTGGGTAGGAGTGGTGAGCAGTTCTTC. Its translation: CASSLGRSGEQFF.

The gene calls are TRBV7-9 and TRBJ1-1; no clear D gene. Germline CDR1 and CDR2: SEHNR and FQNEAQ (reference sequence). Trimming cost V 1 base and J 4 bases, with 10 bases left between them. This CDR3 is built from 14 residues. CDR3 region: CASSLEGLITEAFF. In DNA, the CDR3 is TGTGCCAGCAGCTTAGAAGGGTTGATCACTGAAGCTTTCTTT.

This clone was observed a few times. The chain carries TRBV6-1 and TRBJ2-4; a weak D match, TRBD2 (5 bases). Germline V lookup: CDR1 MNHNS, CDR2 SASEGT. The CDR3 runs 14 residues. The V and J ends lost 6 bases and 0 bases respectively, with 9 bases between them. The CDR3 here is CASSGELAKNIQYF. CDR3 DNA: TGTGCCAGCAGCGGGGAACTAGCCAAAAACATTCAGTACTTC.

This clone has just a few counts. The chain is built from TRBV25-1 and TRBJ2-1, with D tentatively TRBD2 (6 bases). This CDR3 region has 13 residues. V lost 7 bases and J lost 13, with 20 bases in between. Germline V gene data show CDR1 as MGHDK and CDR2 as SYGVNS. The CDR3 DNA follows: TGTGCCAGCAATAGCATAACGGAGGGCCCTCAGTTCTTC. It specifies CASNSITEGPQFF.

The sample holds a few counts of this clone. This rearrangement joins TRBV20-1 to TRBJ2-7; 10 bases match TRBD1. Germline values: CDR1 DFQATT, CDR2 SNEGSKA (reference sequence). V was pared by 4 bases and J by 2 bases, with 14 bases of the junction left unmatched. The length of the CDR3 is 17 residues. CDR3 region: CSAIRIRGGTGAYEQYF. CDR3 sequence (DNA): TGCAGTGCTATTAGAATTCGGGGAGGGACAGGGGCCTACGAGCAGTACTTC.

The chain has TRBV7-3 and TRBJ2-7; D may be TRBD1 or TRBD2 (5 bases each). Germline-derived CDR1 and CDR2 are SGHTA and FQGTGA. The V and J ends lost 5 bases and 4 bases respectively, with 21 bases between them. This CDR3 is 16 amino acids long. The CDR3: CASSQVKGPSPYEQYF. The CDR3 DNA is TGTGCCAGCAGCCAAGTCAAGGGACCAAGCCCTTACGAGCAGTACTTC.

V and J are TRBV5-1 and TRBJ2-6; 8 positions agree with TRBD1. Germline V gene lookup returns CDR1 SGHRS and CDR2 YFSETQ. This CDR3 region has 19 residues. Trimming removed 0 bases from V and 0 bases from J; junction bases left unmatched: 8. CDR3 coding DNA: TGCGCCAGCAGCTTGGCTACAGGGGGTGTTATCTCTGGGGCCAACGTCCTGACTTTC. Its translation is CASSLATGGVISGANVLTF. Filled out from reference TRBV5-1 and TRBJ2-6, the complete variable domain reads KAGVTQTPRYLIKTRGQQVTLSCSPISGHRSVSWYQQTPGQGLQFLFEYFSETQRNKGNFPGRFSGRQFSNSRSEMNVSTLELGDSALYLCASSLATGGVISGANVLTFGAGSRLTVL.

This clone was counted only a few times. This chain links TRBV10-3 with TRBJ2-7, with a tentative D call TRBD1 (6 bases). V lost 2 bases to trimming and J lost 3 bases, with 11 bases between them. Per germline, CDR1 ENHRY and CDR2 SYGVKD. The length of the CDR3 is 14 residues. The CDR3: CAISEDRTFYEQYF. DNA for the CDR3: TGTGCCATCAGTGAGGACAGGACCTTCTACGAGCAGTACTTC.

This clone was observed a single time. A much larger clone is a single base away; this may be a read error. The chain combines TRBV18 with TRBJ1-2, with 8 bases that match TRBD1. This CDR3 is built from 15 residues. Germline V gene sequence: CDR1 KGHSH, CDR2 LQKENI. CDR3 nucleotide sequence: TGTGCCGGCTCACCCGGACAGGGTGTCGGGTATGGCTACACCTTC. Translated, it gives CAGSPGQGVGYGYTF. Together with reference TRBV18 and TRBJ1-2, the CDR3 gives the full variable domain: NAGVMQNPRHLVRRRGQEARLRCSPMKGHSHVYWYRQLPEEGLKFMVYLQKENIIDESGMPKERFSAEFPKEGPSILRIQQVVRGDSAAYFCAGSPGQGVGYGYTFGSGTRLTVV.

There are a few counts of this clone. This rearrangement joins TRBV9 to TRBJ2-1; TRBD2 aligns across 10 bases. Germline CDR1 reads SGDLS; CDR2 reads YYNGEE. This CDR3 spans 17 amino acids. V lost 0 bases to trimming and J lost 7 bases; unmatched junction nucleotides: 10. As DNA, the CDR3 is TGTGCCAGCAGCGTAGTAGCGGGAGGACCTTTGGAGAATGAGCAGTTCTTC. Protein product: CASSVVAGGPLENEQFF.

This clone was detected a few times. The V and J genes are TRBV27 and TRBJ2-2; TRBD2 agrees at 10 bases. The length of the CDR3 is 14 residues. Germline V lookup: CDR1 MNHEY, CDR2 SMNVEV (reference sequence). V shed 6 bases, J shed 6 bases, and the junction held 4 bases outside the gene matches. The chain's CDR3 is CASSLSGGAGELFF. Written as DNA, the CDR3 is TGTGCCAGCAGCTTAAGCGGGGGGGCCGGGGAGCTGTTTTTT.

A note on this clone: One end of the junction does not line up with germline, which may come from a read error. The CDR3 protein is CASSHSGSVYNEQFF. The CDR3 nucleotides are TGTGCCAGCAGTCATAGCGGGAGTGTCTACAACGAGCAGTTCTTC. V and J are TRBV11-1 and TRBJ2-1; 9 bases line up with TRBD2. The germline CDR1 and CDR2 sequences are SGHAT and FQDESV (reference sequence). This CDR3 region has 15 residues.

The chain is built from TRBV30 and TRBJ2-7; TRBD2 agrees at 8 bases. The J segment lost 4 bases and the V segment lost 1 base, leaving 3 bases of the junction unmatched. Germline V gene data show CDR1 as GTSNPN and CDR2 as SVGIG (reference sequence). This CDR3 comprises 13 residues. Here the CDR3 DNA reads TGTGCCTGGAGTGCAAGCGGGAGTTACGAGCAGTACTTC. Protein: CAWSASGSYEQYF.

The chain recombines TRBV11-3 with TRBJ1-1; D not resolved. The CDR3 runs to 14 residues. CDR1 and CDR2 (germline): SGHNT, YENEEA. Trimming stripped 3 bases from V and 0 bases from J, with 8 bases between. For the CDR3, the DNA is TGTGCCAGCAGCTTGGGTGGGCTGAACACTGAAGCTTTCTTT. As protein: CASSLGGLNTEAFF.